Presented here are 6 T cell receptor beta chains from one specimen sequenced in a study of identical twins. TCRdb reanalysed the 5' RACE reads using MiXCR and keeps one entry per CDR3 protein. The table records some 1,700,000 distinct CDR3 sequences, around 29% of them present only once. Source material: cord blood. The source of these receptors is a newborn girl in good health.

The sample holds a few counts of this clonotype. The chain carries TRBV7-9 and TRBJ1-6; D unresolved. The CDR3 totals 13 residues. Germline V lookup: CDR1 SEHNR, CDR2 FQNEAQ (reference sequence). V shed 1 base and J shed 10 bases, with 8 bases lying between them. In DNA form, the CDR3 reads TGTGCCAGCAGCTTAGAAGGGCTGTCACCCCTCCACTTT. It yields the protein CASSLEGLSPLHF.

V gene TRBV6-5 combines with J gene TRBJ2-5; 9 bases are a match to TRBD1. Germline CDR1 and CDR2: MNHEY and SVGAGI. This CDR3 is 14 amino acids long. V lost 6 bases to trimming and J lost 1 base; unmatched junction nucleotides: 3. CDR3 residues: CASRQTGGQETQYF. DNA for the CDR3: TGTGCCAGCAGGCAGACAGGGGGCCAAGAGACCCAGTACTTC.

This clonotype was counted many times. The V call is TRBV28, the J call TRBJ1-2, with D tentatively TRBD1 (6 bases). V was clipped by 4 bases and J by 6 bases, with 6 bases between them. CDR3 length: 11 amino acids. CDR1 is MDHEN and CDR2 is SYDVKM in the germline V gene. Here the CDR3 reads CASSYRDGYTF. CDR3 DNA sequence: TGTGCCAGCAGTTACAGGGATGGCTACACCTTC.

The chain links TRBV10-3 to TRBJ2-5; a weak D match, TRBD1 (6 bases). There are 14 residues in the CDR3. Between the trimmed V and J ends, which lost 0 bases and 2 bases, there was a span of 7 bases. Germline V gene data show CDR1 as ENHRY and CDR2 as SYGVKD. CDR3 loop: CAISESGHQETQYF. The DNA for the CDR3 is TGTGCCATCAGTGAGTCGGGACATCAAGAGACCCAGTACTTC.

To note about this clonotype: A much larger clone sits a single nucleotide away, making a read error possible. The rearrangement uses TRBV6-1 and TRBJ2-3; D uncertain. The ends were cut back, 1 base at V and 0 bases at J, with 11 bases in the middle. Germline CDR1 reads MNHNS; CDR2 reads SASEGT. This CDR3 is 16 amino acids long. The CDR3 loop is CASSEVPEHSTDTQYF. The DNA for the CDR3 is TGTGCCAGCAGTGAAGTACCGGAACATAGCACAGATACGCAGTATTTT.

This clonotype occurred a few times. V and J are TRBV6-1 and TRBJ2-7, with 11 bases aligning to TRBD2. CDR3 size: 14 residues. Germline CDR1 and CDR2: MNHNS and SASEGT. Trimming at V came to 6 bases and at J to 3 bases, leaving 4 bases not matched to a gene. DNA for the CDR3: TGTGCCAGCAGCGAGACTAGCGGGATCTACGAGCAGTACTTC. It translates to CASSETSGIYEQYF.